These 12 T cell receptor beta chains came from one sample sequenced in a study of CD8+ T cells in alopecia areata. Sequencing used cDNA as its template, made by extracting RNA and reverse transcribing it. Produced via immunoSEQ multiplex PCR; TCRdb's table is partial and in-frame only. There are hundreds of thousands of clones in the sample; 58% occur only once, and approximately 1.7% lies in the top ten. Specified treatment: oral pan-JAK inhibitor, 5-10 mg twice daily. The sample consisted of CD4+ T cells sorted from blood, taken at week 24, from a patient treated with tofacitinib. The receptors were sampled from a human donor with alopecia areata.

CDR3 in DNA: TGTGCTGGGGTACAGGGTCTGTACAATGAGCAGTTCTTC. Encoded protein: CAGVQGLYNEQFF. The chain carries TRBV2 and TRBJ2-1; a weak D match, TRBD1 (6 bases). The CDR3 contains 13 residues. Germline CDR1 reads SNHLY; CDR2 reads FYNNEI.

This chain links TRBV27 with TRBJ1-4, with D possibly matching TRBD1 (6 bases). The CDR3 loop spans 12 amino acids. The germline CDR1 and CDR2 sequences are MNHEY and SMNVEV (reference sequence). Trimming pared 8 bases from V and 5 bases from J, leaving 9 bases between. In nucleotides, the CDR3 is TGTGCCAGCGGACAGCGGAATGAAAAACTGTTTTTT. It is translated as CASGQRNEKLFF.

This clone has only one observation. The chain employs TRBV27 and TRBJ1-1, with 7 bases lining up with TRBD1. CDR1 is MNHEY and CDR2 is SMNVEV in the germline V gene (reference sequence). The CDR3 covers 16 residues. With V trimmed by 4 bases and J by 0 bases, 8 bases remained unmatched. The CDR3 loop reads CASSSADRIMNTEAFF. CDR3 sequence (DNA): TGTGCCAGCAGTTCAGCGGACAGGATAATGAACACTGAAGCTTTCTTT.

This clone was counted a single time. The chain links TRBV11-2 to TRBJ2-7; 7 bases are shared with TRBD2. CDR3 length: 15 amino acids. CDR1 is SGHAT and CDR2 is FQNNGV in the germline V gene. The junction had 12 bases not matched to a gene; V was cut back by 1 base and J by 9 bases. In DNA form, the CDR3 reads TGTGCCAGCAGCTTAGGGTGGCGGGAGTCACGCGGGCAGTACTTC. This encodes CASSLGWRESRGQYF.

This clone was seen only a few times. The chain combines TRBV27 with TRBJ1-6; 8 nucleotides align to TRBD1. J lost 8 bases, V lost 6 bases, and 15 bases had no gene match. This CDR3 has 17 residues. CDR1 and CDR2 from the germline V gene are MNHEY and SMNVEV (reference sequence). CDR3 nucleotides: TGTGCCAGCAGGCGGACAGGGCTTGGTTCGACGGATTCACCCCTCCACTTT. Amino acids: CASRRTGLGSTDSPLHF.

The chain employs TRBV7-2 and TRBJ2-7; 10 nucleotides match TRBD1. The CDR3 length is 15 residues. Germline V gives CDR1 SGHTA, CDR2 FQGNSA. The ends lost 4 bases at V and 7 bases at J; junction bases unmatched: 10. CDR3 protein: CASSSQGQGTGEQYF. The CDR3 bases are TGTGCCAGCAGCTCACAGGGACAGGGGACGGGGGAGCAGTACTTC.

The V call is TRBV29-1, the J call TRBJ2-5; 9 bases map to TRBD1. The trim removed 5 bases at V and 1 base at J, leaving 5 bases unmatched. CDR1 and CDR2 from the germline V gene are SQVTM and ANQGSEA. The CDR3 contains 14 residues. This CDR3 is CSVLRDRVQETQYF. The CDR3 DNA is TGCAGCGTTCTCCGGGACAGGGTCCAAGAGACCCAGTACTTC.

This clone has a handful of counts. The chain combines TRBV7-9 with TRBJ1-2; D gene uncertain. Deletions cut 5 bases from V and 7 bases from J, with 20 bases between. The CDR3 runs 15 residues. Germline V lookup: CDR1 SEHNR, CDR2 FQNEAQ (reference sequence). The CDR3 nucleotides are TGTGCCAGCAGCCTGAGGGAAGACGGTACAATTGGCTACACCTTC. It specifies CASSLREDGTIGYTF.

This clone was observed a handful of times. V usage is TRBV7-2 and J usage is TRBJ2-5; unclear D gene. Trimming left V 5 bases short and J 2 bases short, with 6 bases between. This CDR3 is built from 12 residues. From germline, CDR1 is SGHTA and CDR2 FQGNSA. The CDR3 here is CASSPRQETQYF. CDR3 sequence (DNA): TGTGCCAGCAGCCCACGTCAAGAGACCCAGTACTTC.

The rearrangement uses TRBV9 and TRBJ1-4, with D possibly TRBD1 on 5 matching bases. Looked up from germline, CDR1 is SGDLS and CDR2 is YYNGEE. V dropped 4 bases and J dropped 8 bases, with 15 bases sitting between them. The CDR3 has 14 amino acids. This CDR3 reads CASSTAQGGEKLFF. DNA of the CDR3: TGTGCCAGCAGCACCGCCCAGGGAGGGGAAAAACTGTTTTTT.

This chain connects TRBV30 to TRBJ1-3; no clear D. Germline V gene lookup returns CDR1 GTSNPN and CDR2 SVGIG (reference sequence). V gave up 4 bases and J gave up 0 bases, with 16 bases separating them. There are 16 residues in the CDR3. CDR3 residues: CAWTPTRVSSGNTIYF. The CDR3 DNA follows: TGTGCCTGGACCCCAACGAGGGTTTCCTCTGGAAACACCATATATTTT.

This sequence joins TRBV2 and TRBJ2-7; 8 bases are shared with TRBD1. The CDR3 has 13 amino acids. Germline loops: CDR1 SNHLY, CDR2 FYNNEI. V lost 4 bases and J lost 5; bases outside the gene matches: 4. The CDR3 DNA reads as TGTGCCAGCAGTGGACAGGGGAGGCACGAGCAGTACTTC. It is translated as CASSGQGRHEQYF.